These 10 T cell receptor beta chains were all obtained from the same sample, sequenced in a study of cytotoxic CD8 clonotypes in ibrutinib-treated CLL. Data came from immunoSEQ multiplex PCR; TCRdb stores just in-frame clones and leaves some out. Of nearly 100,000 clones in the sample, 78% were seen once. Specimen: PBMCs, collected after 12 months of ibrutinib treatment. The receptors shown here come from a human donor with chronic lymphocytic leukemia.

Many counts were recorded for this clone. The CDR3 region has the DNA TGCGCCAGCAGCTTGGAGGGAACGAACACCGGGGAGCTGTTTTTT. This gives the protein CASSLEGTNTGELFF. This rearrangement joins TRBV5-1 to TRBJ2-2; D gene unclear. The V gene lost 0 bases and the J gene lost 0 bases, with 6 bases spanning the gap. The CDR3 sequence is 15 residues long. Germline CDR1 SGHRS, CDR2 YFSETQ.

This clone was seen a single time. V usage is TRBV11-2 and J usage is TRBJ2-3; D unclear. V lost 1 base and J lost 1, with 9 bases in between. The CDR3 loop spans 15 amino acids. Germline CDR1 reads SGHAT; CDR2 reads FQNNGV. The CDR3 region is CASSLVGQGTDTQYF. The CDR3 nucleotides are TGTGCCAGCAGCTTAGTAGGGCAGGGCACAGATACGCAGTATTTT.

The chain recombines TRBV25-1 with TRBJ2-7, with TRBD1 matching over 11 bases. With 7 bases clipped from V and 5 bases from J, the junction kept 19 bases outside the gene matches. In germline, CDR1 is MGHDK, CDR2 SYGVNS. The CDR3 extends over 18 amino acids. DNA of the CDR3: TGTGCCAGCACTAGCCCCGGGTCAGTCGGGACAGGGGGTCACGAGCAGTACTTC. Its translation: CASTSPGSVGTGGHEQYF.

V gene TRBV4-2 combines with J gene TRBJ1-1, with D possibly TRBD1 on 6 matching bases. Germline lookup yields CDR1 LGHNA and CDR2 YNFKEQ. There are 15 residues in the CDR3. Trimming pared 0 bases from V and 4 bases from J, leaving 12 bases between. CDR3 amino acids: CASSQDRRGATEAFF. CDR3 sequence (DNA): TGTGCCAGCAGCCAAGATCGGCGGGGGGCCACTGAAGCTTTCTTT.

The chain carries TRBV7-2 and TRBJ2-7, with a weak D call TRBD2 (5 bases). Germline CDR1 and CDR2: SGHTA and FQGNSA. CDR3 length: 13 amino acids. V was shortened by 3 bases and J by 1 base, with 7 bases between the two germline ends. The CDR3 spells CASSLDWSYEQYF. DNA for the CDR3: TGTGCCAGCAGCTTGGACTGGTCCTACGAGCAGTACTTC.

This chain links TRBV18 with TRBJ2-7; 7 bases are shared with TRBD1. This CDR3 is 16 amino acids long. V was pared by 0 bases and J by 2 bases, with 7 bases of the junction left unmatched. Germline loops: CDR1 KGHSH, CDR2 LQKENI. DNA for the CDR3: TGTGCCAGCTCACCACCGAGAGGACAGGTCACCTACGAGCAGTACTTC. Its translation is CASSPPRGQVTYEQYF.

CDR3 region: CASSQEEGAPNYGYTF. CDR3 in DNA: TGCGCCAGCAGCCAAGAGGAGGGTGCGCCTAACTATGGCTACACCTTC. The chain is built from TRBV4-3 and TRBJ1-2; no reliable D call. From germline, CDR1 is LGHNA and CDR2 YSLEER. V was cut by 0 bases and J by 0 bases, with 11 bases left in between. CDR3 length equals 16 residues.

The genes are TRBV9 and TRBJ2-5; 7 bases are a match to TRBD2. After removal of 0 bases from V and 3 bases from J, the junction contained 5 bases not matched to a gene. This CDR3 is 15 amino acids long. Per the germline V gene, CDR1 is SGDLS and CDR2 is YYNGEE. CDR3 coding DNA: TGTGCCAGCAGCGTAGGCCCTAGCGGAGAAGAGACCCAGTACTTC. Encoded protein: CASSVGPSGEETQYF.

This clone has at least ten counts. The chain couples TRBV11-3 to TRBJ2-3, with D possibly being TRBD1 (5 bases). V lost 4 bases, J lost 2 bases, and 16 bases lay in between. Germline V lookup: CDR1 SGHNT, CDR2 YENEEA. The CDR3 spans 16 residues. CDR3 in amino acids: CASSSPSGAYTDTQYF. As DNA, the CDR3 is TGTGCCAGCAGCTCCCCGTCTGGGGCCTACACAGATACGCAGTATTTT. Combining the CDR3 with reference TRBV11-3 and TRBJ2-3 gives the whole variable domain EAGVVQSPRYKIIEKKQPVAFWCNPISGHNTLYWYLQNLGQGPELLIRYENEEAVDDSQLPKDRFSAERLKGVDSTLKIQPAELGDSAVYLCASSSPSGAYTDTQYFGPGTRLTVL.

This chain joins TRBV19 and TRBJ1-2; 10 bases are a match to TRBD1. The germline V gene encodes CDR1 LNHDA and CDR2 SQIVND (reference sequence). The J segment lost 8 bases and the V segment lost 7 bases, leaving 16 bases of the junction unmatched. The CDR3 sequence is 16 residues long. This CDR3 is CASTPDRGRGQRGYTF. As DNA, the CDR3 is TGTGCCAGTACCCCGGACAGGGGGAGAGGTCAGCGCGGCTACACCTTC.